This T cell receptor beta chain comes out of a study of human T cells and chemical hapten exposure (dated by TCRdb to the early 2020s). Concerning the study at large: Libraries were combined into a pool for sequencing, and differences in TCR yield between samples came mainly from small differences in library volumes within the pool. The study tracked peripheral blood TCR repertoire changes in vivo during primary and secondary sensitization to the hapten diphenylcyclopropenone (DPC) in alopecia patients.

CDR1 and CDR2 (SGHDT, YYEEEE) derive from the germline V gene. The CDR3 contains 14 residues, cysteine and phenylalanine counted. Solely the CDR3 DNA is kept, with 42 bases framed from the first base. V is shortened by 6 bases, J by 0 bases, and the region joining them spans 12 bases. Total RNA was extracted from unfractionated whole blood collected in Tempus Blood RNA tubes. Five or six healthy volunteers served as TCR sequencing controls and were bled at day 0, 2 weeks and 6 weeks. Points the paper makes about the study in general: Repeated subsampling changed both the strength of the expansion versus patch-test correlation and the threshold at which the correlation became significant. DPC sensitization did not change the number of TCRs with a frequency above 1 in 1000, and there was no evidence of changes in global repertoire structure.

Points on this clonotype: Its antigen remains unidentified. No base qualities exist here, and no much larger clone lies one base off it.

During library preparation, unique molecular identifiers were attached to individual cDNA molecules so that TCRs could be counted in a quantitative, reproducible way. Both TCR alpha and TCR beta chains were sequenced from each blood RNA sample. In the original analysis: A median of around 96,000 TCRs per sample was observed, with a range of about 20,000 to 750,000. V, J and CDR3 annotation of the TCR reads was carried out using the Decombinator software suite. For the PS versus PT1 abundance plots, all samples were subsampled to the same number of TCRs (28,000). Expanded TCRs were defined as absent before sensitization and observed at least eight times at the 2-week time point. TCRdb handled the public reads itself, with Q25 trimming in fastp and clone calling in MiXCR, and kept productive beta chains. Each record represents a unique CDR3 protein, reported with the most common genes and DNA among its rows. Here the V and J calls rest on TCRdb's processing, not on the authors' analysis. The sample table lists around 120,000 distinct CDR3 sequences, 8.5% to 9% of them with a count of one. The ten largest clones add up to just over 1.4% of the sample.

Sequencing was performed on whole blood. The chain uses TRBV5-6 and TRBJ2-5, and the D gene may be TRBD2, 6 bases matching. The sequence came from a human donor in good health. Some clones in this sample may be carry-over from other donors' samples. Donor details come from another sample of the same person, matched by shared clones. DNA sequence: TGTGCCAGCAACCCAATAGCGGACCAAGAGACCCAGTACTTC. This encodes CASNPIADQETQYF.